These 32 T cell receptor beta chains share one sample of origin, sequenced in a study of OX40 agonist ivuxolimab in advanced cancers. Only in-frame clones appear in the TCRdb table, and some are missing; sequencing was by immunoSEQ multiplex PCR. Of some 67,000 clones detected, roughly four fifths appear once; the ten largest clones hold 5.5%. This sample comprised CD4+ or CD8+ T cells sorted from blood, obtained in a trial of the OX40 agonist ivuxolimab. The source is an adult with an advanced solid tumor such as melanoma, head and neck, liver or kidney cancer.

The V call is TRBV7-8, the J call TRBJ2-1; 10 nucleotides align to TRBD2. The CDR3 consists of 16 residues. CDR1 is SGHVS, CDR2 FQNEAQ, per germline. After removal of 7 bases from V and 9 bases from J, the junction contained 15 bases not matched to a gene. DNA of the CDR3: TGTGCCAGCACCCGCGAGGGTAGCGGGGGGTTTGGTGAGCAGTTCTTC. Protein product: CASTREGSGGFGEQFF.

CDR3: CSAKKGYTF. For the CDR3, the DNA is TGCAGTGCTAAAAAAGGCTACACCTTC. The chain couples TRBV20-1 to TRBJ1-2; D is undetermined. Per the germline V gene, CDR1 is DFQATT and CDR2 is SNEGSKA (reference sequence). The CDR3 contains 9 residues. Trimming stripped 4 bases from V and 8 bases from J, with 5 bases between.

This chain uses TRBV29-1 with TRBJ2-3; D is unclear. This CDR3 region has 13 residues. CDR1 is SQVTM, CDR2 ANQGSEA, per germline. Trimming shortened V by 6 bases and J by 0 bases, and 10 bases separated the two germline ends. CDR3 region: CSVRLLSTDTQYF. The DNA of the CDR3 is TGCAGCGTGCGACTTCTTAGCACAGATACGCAGTATTTT.

V usage is TRBV5-4 and J usage is TRBJ2-5; no firm D call. This CDR3 region has 15 residues. Germline CDR1 and CDR2: SGHNT and YYREEE (reference sequence). Trimming removed 0 bases from V and 5 bases from J, with 14 bases in between. CDR3 in amino acids: CASSLALGSWETQYF. In nucleotides, the CDR3 is TGTGCCAGCAGCTTGGCCTTGGGAAGTTGGGAGACCCAGTACTTC.

The V and J genes are TRBV7-2 and TRBJ1-5; TRBD1 matches 9 bases. The CDR3 is made up of 17 amino acids. Germline CDR1 and CDR2: SGHTA and FQGNSA. V was clipped by 1 base and J by 6 bases; unmatched bases: 10. The CDR3 DNA is TGTGCCAGCAGCTTAGGTGTAGGGACAGGGAAGACTCAGCCCCAGCATTTT. It codes for CASSLGVGTGKTQPQHF.

V gene TRBV2 combines with J gene TRBJ2-4, with a tentative D call TRBD1 (5 bases). The CDR3 is 14 amino acids. Germline V gives CDR1 SNHLY, CDR2 FYNNEI. V was clipped by 3 bases and J by 4 bases, with 10 bases between them. This CDR3 reads CASSDGAVKNIQYF. In DNA, the CDR3 is TGTGCCAGCAGTGATGGGGCAGTAAAAAACATTCAGTACTTC.

This clone occurred once. The chain links TRBV7-2 to TRBJ1-2; maybe TRBD1 (5 bases). Trimming stripped 6 bases from V and 4 bases from J, with 12 bases between. Germline lookup yields CDR1 SGHTA and CDR2 FQGNSA. CDR3 length: 13 amino acids. CDR3 DNA sequence: TGTGCCAGCAGTCCAGGGCGGACCTATGGCTACACCTTC. Amino acid sequence: CASSPGRTYGYTF.

This chain joins TRBV7-9 and TRBJ2-3; D gene uncertain. Germline CDR1 is SEHNR and CDR2 is FQNEAQ (reference sequence). Between the trimmed V and J ends, which lost 11 bases and 4 bases, there was a span of 25 bases. The CDR3 is made up of 16 amino acids. The CDR3 DNA reads as TGTGCCGGCATCCCCCCTGGGTACGCAATCGCAGATACGCAGTATTTT. Its protein product is CAGIPPGYAIADTQYF.

The CDR3 DNA reads as TGTGCCAGCAGCTTCAGCTGGGGGAACTATGGCTACACCTTC. Encoded protein: CASSFSWGNYGYTF. V is TRBV5-4 and J is TRBJ1-2, with a possible D match to TRBD1 (5 bases). V was trimmed by 2 bases and J by 2 bases, leaving 10 bases between them. The CDR3 spans 14 residues. The germline gives CDR1 SGHNT, CDR2 YYREEE (reference sequence).

This clone was picked up one time. V and J are TRBV29-1 and TRBJ2-5, with TRBD2 identical over 11 bases. Per germline, CDR1 SQVTM and CDR2 ANQGSEA. Trimming took 3 bases from V and 5 from J; bases not matched to a gene: 11. The CDR3 totals 16 residues. CDR3 sequence: CSVDGVSGGAWETQYF. As DNA, the CDR3 is TGCAGCGTTGATGGAGTTAGCGGGGGGGCGTGGGAGACCCAGTACTTC.

Only a few counts were recorded for this clone. Other DNA variants within this sample encode the same CDR3. The chain joins TRBV28 to TRBJ1-1; D gene ambiguous. CDR3 length equals 13 residues. Germline V gene lookup returns CDR1 MDHEN and CDR2 SYDVKM. V was clipped by 2 bases and J by 5 bases, with 9 bases between them. CDR3 sequence (DNA): TGTGCCAGCAGTTTACCAGGAGGGACTGAAGCTTTCTTT. Translated, it gives CASSLPGGTEAFF.

The chain links TRBV6-5 to TRBJ1-2; the match to TRBD1 covers 7 bases. CDR1 and CDR2 (germline): MNHEY, SVGAGI. The CDR3 loop spans 14 amino acids. V was pared by 0 bases and J by 4 bases, with 2 bases of the junction left unmatched. CDR3 in amino acids: CASSYSRDSYGYTF. In nucleotides, the CDR3 is TGTGCCAGCAGTTACTCGAGGGACAGCTATGGCTACACCTTC.

The CDR3 region is CASSLFAVNTEAFF. The CDR3 nucleotides are TGTGCCAGCAGCTTATTTGCGGTGAACACTGAAGCTTTCTTT. This rearrangement joins TRBV7-9 to TRBJ1-1; D gene ambiguous. This CDR3 is 14 amino acids long. CDR1 and CDR2 from the germline V gene are SEHNR and FQNEAQ (reference sequence). V lost 2 bases and J 0 bases, leaving 7 bases between the germline ends.

This clone was seen repeatedly, ten times or more. V and J are TRBV7-3 and TRBJ2-1; 9 bases match TRBD2. In germline, CDR1 is SGHTA, CDR2 FQGTGA. V dropped 4 bases and J dropped 8; count of bases not matched to a gene: 9. CDR3 length equals 15 residues. In nucleotides, the CDR3 is TGTGCCAGCAGCTCAGTAGCGGGAGCGGCCCATGAGCAGTTCTTC. Encoded protein: CASSSVAGAAHEQFF. Drawing the rest from reference TRBV7-3 and TRBJ2-1, the complete variable domain is GAGVSQTPSNKVTEKGKYVELRCDPISGHTALYWYRQSLGQGPEFLIYFQGTGAADDSGLPNDRFFAVRPEGSVSTLKIQRTERGDSAVYLCASSSVAGAAHEQFFGPGTRLTVL.

The J gene is TRBJ2-5, the V gene TRBV28, with D maybe TRBD1 (6 bases). V dropped 6 bases and J dropped 1 base, with 12 bases sitting between them. CDR1 and CDR2 (germline): MDHEN, SYDVKM. This CDR3 spans 14 amino acids. The CDR3 sequence: CASSRGGPQETQYF. For the CDR3, the DNA is TGTGCCAGCAGCCGAGGGGGACCCCAAGAGACCCAGTACTTC.

This chain uses TRBV5-6 with TRBJ2-4, with 7 bases lining up with TRBD1. The V gene end was trimmed by 0 bases and the J gene end by 11 bases; junction bases not matched to a gene: 2. CDR3 size: 12 residues. Germline-derived CDR1 and CDR2 are SGHDT and YYEEEE. The CDR3 reads CASSLEDRLQYF. The CDR3 coding sequence is TGTGCCAGCAGCTTGGAGGACAGGCTTCAGTACTTC.

The chain couples TRBV10-1 to TRBJ2-5, with 10 bases that match TRBD2. J was trimmed by 0 bases and V by 6 bases; bases with no gene match: 13. Germline V gene lookup returns CDR1 WNHNN and CDR2 SYGVQD (reference sequence). There are 18 residues in the CDR3. The CDR3 reads CASSAGRLAGANQETQYF. The CDR3 DNA reads as TGCGCCAGCAGCGCCGGTCGGCTAGCGGGGGCGAACCAAGAGACCCAGTACTTC.

This sequence joins TRBV9 and TRBJ1-2; no clear D gene. The CDR3 extends over 14 amino acids. The V end lost 4 bases, the J end lost 8 bases, and 18 bases lay between the germline ends. Looked up from germline, CDR1 is SGDLS and CDR2 is YYNGEE. This chain's CDR3 is CASSTQRTMQGYTF. The CDR3 DNA is TGTGCCAGCAGCACCCAACGAACTATGCAAGGCTACACCTTC. The full variable domain, with the rest looked up from reference TRBV9 and TRBJ1-2, is DSGVTQTPKHLITATGQRVTLRCSPRSGDLSVYWYQQSLDQGLQFLIQYYNGEERAKGNILERFSAQQFPDLHSELNLSSLELGDSALYFCASSTQRTMQGYTFGSGTRLTVV.

The chain employs TRBV5-1 and TRBJ2-3; unclear D gene. Per the germline V gene, CDR1 is SGHRS and CDR2 is YFSETQ. The CDR3 length is 18 residues. The V end was cut by 0 bases, the J end by 2 bases, with 19 bases between. The CDR3 DNA reads as TGCGCCAGCAGCTTGGGCCTGGCAGCGCCTACTTACACAGATACGCAGTATTTT. This encodes CASSLGLAAPTYTDTQYF.

CDR3 region: CASKPPSAGGLTTQYF. CDR3 DNA: TGTGCCAGCAAACCCCCGTCCGCGGGCGGGCTGACGACGCAGTATTTT. The chain employs TRBV7-2 and TRBJ2-3; maybe TRBD2 (5 bases). The CDR3 consists of 16 residues. V dropped 7 bases and J dropped 9 bases, with 26 bases sitting between them. CDR1 and CDR2 from the germline V gene are SGHTA and FQGNSA. Combining the CDR3 with reference TRBV7-2 and TRBJ2-3 gives the whole variable domain GAGVSQSPSNKVTEKGKDVELRCDPISGHTALYWYRQSLGQGLEFLIYFQGNSAPDKSGLPSDRFSAERTGGSVSTLTIQRTQQEDSAVYLCASKPPSAGGLTTQYFGPGTRLTVL.

The CDR3 reads CASSLSGTGILFYEQYF. Here the CDR3 DNA reads TGTGCCAGCAGTTTATCCGGGACAGGGATATTGTTCTACGAGCAGTACTTC. The chain is built from TRBV27 and TRBJ2-7; 9 nucleotides align to TRBD1. CDR1 and CDR2 (germline): MNHEY, SMNVEV (reference sequence). Trimming removed 0 bases from V and 3 bases from J; junction bases left unmatched: 9. There are 17 residues in the CDR3.

This clone was seen once. The chain couples TRBV5-6 to TRBJ2-2; D gene uncertain. The CDR3 sequence is 12 residues long. Germline V gene lookup returns CDR1 SGHDT and CDR2 YYEEEE. V lost 3 bases to trimming and J lost 3 bases, with 3 bases between them. Here the CDR3 reads CASSSYTGELFF. Written as DNA, the CDR3 is TGTGCCAGCAGCTCATACACCGGGGAGCTGTTTTTT.

V gene TRBV12-5 combines with J gene TRBJ2-5; no firm D call. Germline V gene lookup returns CDR1 LGHNT and CDR2 FRNRAP. Between the trimmed V and J ends, which lost 4 bases and 4 bases, there was a span of 4 bases. This CDR3 has 11 amino acids. The CDR3 here is CASGSGETQYF. CDR3 nucleotides: TGTGCTAGTGGTTCGGGAGAGACCCAGTACTTC.

The V gene is TRBV5-6, the J gene TRBJ2-7, with 7 bases identical to TRBD2. Germline-derived CDR1 and CDR2 are SGHDT and YYEEEE. The CDR3 runs to 15 residues. J was trimmed by 1 base and V by 2 bases; bases with no gene match: 6. Here the CDR3 reads CASSFWGLISYEQYF. DNA of the CDR3: TGTGCCAGCAGCTTCTGGGGACTAATTTCCTACGAGCAGTACTTC.

The chain joins TRBV7-2 to TRBJ2-7; 8 nucleotides match TRBD2. Germline V CDR1 and CDR2: SGHTA, FQGNSA. V lost 7 bases, J lost 4 bases, and 12 bases stayed unmatched. The CDR3 extends over 15 amino acids. CDR3 DNA sequence: TGTGCCAGCAAGGCGGGAGGTTTTAGGGGATACGAGCAGTACTTC. Translation gives CASKAGGFRGYEQYF.

The CDR3 protein is CASSPDRTDTQYF. For the CDR3, the DNA is TGTGCCAGCAGCCCCGATCGCACAGATACGCAGTATTTT. The genes are TRBV7-2 and TRBJ2-3, with no clear D. CDR1 is SGHTA, CDR2 FQGNSA, per germline. V shed 5 bases and J shed 1 base, with 7 bases lying between them. This CDR3 has 13 residues.

The chain employs TRBV27 and TRBJ2-2; D possibly corresponds to TRBD1 (6 bases). Trimming left V 10 bases short and J 3 bases short, with 9 bases between. This CDR3 comprises 12 residues. Per the germline V gene, CDR1 is MNHEY and CDR2 is SMNVEV (reference sequence). DNA of the CDR3: TGTGCCACCGGACAGTACACCGGGGAGCTGTTTTTT. Its protein product is CATGQYTGELFF.

In nucleotides, the CDR3 is TGTGCCAGCAGCCCGACCCAGGGCAGCTCCTACGAGCAGTACGTC. Encoded protein: CASSPTQGSSYEQYV. The chain joins TRBV7-8 to TRBJ2-7, with TRBD1 as a possible D gene (5 bases). Deletions cut 5 bases from V and 0 bases from J, with 14 bases between. In germline, CDR1 is SGHVS, CDR2 FQNEAQ. The CDR3 covers 15 residues.

The V gene is TRBV11-2, the J gene TRBJ1-2, with D hard to call. Trimming removed 5 bases from V and 4 bases from J, with 17 bases in between. This CDR3 comprises 15 residues. Per germline, CDR1 SGHAT and CDR2 FQNNGV. CDR3 region: CASSPTSLASYGYTF. The CDR3 DNA sequence: TGTGCCAGCAGCCCAACTAGCTTAGCCAGCTATGGCTACACCTTC.

Only a few counts were recorded for this clone. V gene TRBV5-4 combines with J gene TRBJ2-7; the D is unclear. The CDR3 sequence is 12 residues long. Germline loops: CDR1 SGHNT, CDR2 YYREEE (reference sequence). Trimming shortened V by 0 bases and J by 6 bases, and 7 bases separated the two germline ends. The CDR3 nucleotides are TGTGCCAGCAGCTTGGGGGCTGGCGAGCAGTACTTC. This sequence encodes CASSLGAGEQYF. The full variable domain, its missing parts supplied by reference TRBV5-4 and TRBJ2-7, is ETGVTQSPTHLIKTRGQQVTLRCSSQSGHNTVSWYQQALGQGPQFIFQYYREEENGRGNFPPRFSGLQFPNYSSELNVNALELDDSALYLCASSLGAGEQYFGPGTRLTVT.

The J gene is TRBJ1-2, the V gene TRBV27, with D tentatively TRBD1 (6 bases). V gave up 2 bases and J gave up 6 bases, with 16 bases separating them. Germline CDR1 reads MNHEY; CDR2 reads SMNVEV (reference sequence). The CDR3 contains 15 residues. The CDR3 loop reads CASSLRFRGADGYTF. Written as DNA, the CDR3 is TGTGCCAGCAGTTTAAGGTTTCGGGGGGCCGATGGCTACACCTTC.

This clone has a single count. The genes are TRBV7-8 and TRBJ2-4; 10 bases are shared with TRBD2. The CDR3 contains 14 residues. Losses at the gene ends were 1 base for V and 6 bases for J; bases not matched to a gene: 0. Germline CDR1 reads SGHVS; CDR2 reads FQNEAQ. The CDR3 here is CASSLGTSGNIQYF. CDR3 coding DNA: TGTGCCAGCAGCTTAGGGACTAGCGGAAACATTCAGTACTTC.